Listed below are T cell receptor beta chains from one sample, sequenced in a study of blood T cell repertoires in COVID-19. Generated by immunoSEQ multiplex PCR, the TCRdb table keeps only in-frame clones and is missing some. The sample shows 200,000 to 300,000 clones, about four fifths of them seen only once. Material for sequencing was peripheral blood. These receptors originate from a man in his thirties or forties who had recovered from COVID-19. Both conserved end residues are part of each CDR3. D genes are given only for firm matches. Size is omitted from some rows. Given values are once, few, many or a class for expanded clones.

v_call	clone_size	j_call	d_call	cdr3_aa	cdr3_nt
TRBV29-1	NA	TRBJ1-3	TRBD1	CSAQLPYRGAVGNTIYF	TGCAGCGCCCAACTACCATACAGGGGAGCGGTCGGAAACACCATATATTTT
TRBV9	NA	TRBJ2-3	TRBD2	CASSVGSGGSSDTQYF	TGTGCCAGCAGCGTAGGTAGCGGGGGTTCCTCAGATACGCAGTATTTT
TRBV9	NA	TRBJ2-2	NA	CASSGGGGPSTGELFF	TGTGCCAGCAGCGGTGGTGGAGGACCATCCACCGGGGAGCTGTTTTTT
TRBV27	once	TRBJ2-1	TRBD1	CASSGGQGLGWNEQFF	TGTGCCAGCAGTGGGGGACAGGGCTTGGGGTGGAATGAGCAGTTCTTC
TRBV6-5	NA	TRBJ1-5	TRBD1	CASSSGTGLQPQHF	TGTGCCAGCAGTTCCGGGACAGGGTTACAGCCCCAGCATTTT
TRBV7-8	NA	TRBJ1-3	NA	CASSSTGKLVTGNTIYF	TGTGCCAGCAGCTCGACCGGGAAACTGGTAACTGGAAACACCATATATTTT
TRBV2	many	TRBJ1-1	NA	CASSGTEYTEAFF	TGTGCCAGCAGTGGAACAGAATACACTGAAGCTTTCTTT
TRBV3-1/TRBV3-2	once	TRBJ2-7	TRBD1	CASSQGATGVGEQYF	TGTGCCAGCAGCCAAGGAGCCACAGGGGTTGGCGAGCAGTACTTC
TRBV27	NA	TRBJ1-1	NA	CASSSKTENTEAFF	TGTGCCAGCAGTTCAAAAACAGAGAACACTGAAGCTTTCTTT
TRBV3-1/TRBV3-2	few	TRBJ1-5	NA	CASSQDNSNQPQHF	TGTGCCAGCAGCCAGGACAATAGCAATCAGCCCCAGCATTTT
TRBV7-9	NA	TRBJ1-6	TRBD1	CASSLTDRGFRTLHF	TGTGCCAGCAGCTTAACGGACAGGGGGTTTCGGACCCTCCACTTT
TRBV5-4	once	TRBJ1-2	NA	CASREQGSRLSGYTF	TGTGCCAGCAGAGAACAGGGTTCTAGGTTGAGTGGCTACACCTTC
TRBV6-1	NA	TRBJ1-1	NA	CASSETVVTEAFF	TGTGCCAGCAGTGAAACGGTTGTCACTGAAGCTTTCTTT
TRBV7-3	NA	TRBJ1-6	NA	CASSLTGDSPLHF	TGTGCCAGCAGCTTAACAGGAGATTCACCCCTCCACTTT
TRBV6-4	few	TRBJ2-3	TRBD1	CASSEGQGADTQYF	TGTGCCAGCAGTGAGGGACAGGGGGCAGATACGCAGTATTTT
TRBV5-4	many	TRBJ1-2	NA	CASSQDRLYGYTF	TGTGCCAGCAGCCAAGACAGGTTGTACGGCTACACCTTC
TRBV5-1	NA	TRBJ2-1	NA	CASSVQNPRGNEQFF	TGCGCCAGCAGCGTACAAAATCCGCGGGGCAATGAGCAGTTCTTC
TRBV15	NA	TRBJ2-2	NA	CATSRDLATGELFF	TGTGCCACCAGCAGAGATCTGGCCACCGGGGAGCTGTTTTTT
TRBV27	NA	TRBJ2-7	TRBD2	CASSLRGDNYEQYF	TGTGCCAGCAGCCTGCGGGGGGACAACTACGAGCAGTACTTC
TRBV7-6	NA	TRBJ2-3	TRBD2	CASSKGLAGVDADTQYF	TGTGCCAGCAGCAAGGGACTAGCGGGGGTGGATGCAGATACGCAGTATTTT
TRBV5-1	NA	TRBJ1-3	NA	CASSLDGAVGNTIYF	TGCGCCAGCAGCTTGGATGGGGCGGTCGGAAACACCATATATTTT
TRBV7-9	NA	TRBJ2-7	NA	CASSLARQGGYEQYF	TGTGCCAGCAGCTTAGCGAGACAGGGAGGCTACGAGCAGTACTTC
TRBV7-8	NA	TRBJ2-1	TRBD2	CASSLFGGGDNEQFF	TGTGCCAGCAGCTTATTTGGGGGGGGAGACAATGAGCAGTTCTTC
TRBV3-1/TRBV3-2	NA	TRBJ2-3	NA	CASSQSNTDTQYF	TGTGCCAGCAGCCAATCCAACACAGATACGCAGTATTTT
TRBV23-1	NA	TRBJ2-5	NA	CASSQRTEEKSQETQYF	TGCGCCAGCAGTCAAAGGACAGAAGAAAAGTCCCAAGAGACCCAGTACTTC
TRBV6-2/TRBV6-3	few	TRBJ1-6	NA	CASSSQETLHF	TGTGCCAGCAGTTCGCAGGAAACCCTCCACTTT
TRBV5-4	NA	TRBJ1-2	TRBD1	CATRQGRNYGYTF	TGTGCCACCAGACAGGGACGCAACTATGGCTACACCTTC
TRBV7-8	NA	TRBJ2-3	NA	CASSQPPRTDTQYF	TGTGCCAGCAGCCAGCCTCCACGCACAGATACGCAGTATTTT
TRBV27	once	TRBJ2-2	TRBD2	CASSPRLGSGGTNTGELFF	TGTGCCAGCAGTCCCCGTTTGGGTAGCGGGGGAACGAACACCGGGGAGCTGTTTTTT
TRBV6-4	NA	TRBJ1-6	NA	CANPEVRRSPLHF	TGTGCCAACCCTGAGGTTCGGAGATCACCCCTCCACTTT
TRBV5-1	NA	TRBJ2-3	TRBD2	CASSRGLAMTDTQYF	TGCGCCAGCAGCCGGGGACTAGCTATGACAGATACGCAGTATTTT
TRBV24-1	once	TRBJ2-3	NA	CATSDHTGSYTDTQYF	TGTGCCACCAGTGACCATACAGGGTCTTACACAGATACGCAGTATTTT
TRBV9	NA	TRBJ1-2	NA	CASSPRPDYGYTF	TGTGCCAGCAGCCCACGCCCGGACTATGGCTACACCTTC
TRBV3-1/TRBV3-2	NA	TRBJ2-2	NA	CASSHTGLSGELFF	TGTGCCAGCAGCCATACAGGCTTATCTGGGGAGCTGTTTTTT
TRBV5-1	few	TRBJ2-3	TRBD2	CASRIAGNTFTDTQYF	TGCGCCAGCAGAATAGCGGGGAACACATTCACAGATACGCAGTATTTT
TRBV6-2/TRBV6-3	NA	TRBJ1-6	TRBD1	CASSYSNRGLSPLHF	TGTGCCAGCAGTTACTCGAACAGGGGGCTTTCACCCCTCCACTTT
TRBV9	NA	TRBJ2-5	NA	CASSPIRSSGQETQYF	TGTGCCAGCAGCCCGATCAGAAGTTCGGGCCAAGAGACCCAGTACTTC
TRBV11-2	NA	TRBJ1-2	TRBD1	CASSYQGVGGYTF	TGTGCCAGCAGCTACCAGGGGGTGGGCGGCTACACCTTC
TRBV29-1	NA	TRBJ1-1	NA	CSVHETGNTEAFF	TGCAGCGTTCACGAGACAGGGAACACTGAAGCTTTCTTT
TRBV7-2	NA	TRBJ1-4	NA	CASSFDRGSEKLFF	TGTGCCAGCAGCTTCGATCGGGGAAGTGAAAAACTGTTTTTT
TRBV6-5	NA	TRBJ1-5	NA	CASSPPGRTAQHF	TGTGCCAGCAGCCCGCCGGGACGGACAGCGCAGCATTTT
TRBV7-3	NA	TRBJ2-3	TRBD2	CASSLKAGGADTQYF	TGTGCCAGCAGCTTAAAGGCGGGGGGCGCAGATACGCAGTATTTT
TRBV14	NA	TRBJ1-1	TRBD1	CASSQVIPGQANTEAFF	TGTGCCAGCAGCCAAGTCATACCGGGACAGGCGAACACTGAAGCTTTCTTT
TRBV5-1	few	TRBJ1-5	TRBD1	CASSEGQTHQPQHF	TGCGCCAGCAGCGAGGGACAGACGCATCAGCCCCAGCATTTT
TRBV6-5	once	TRBJ1-5	TRBD1	CASSNGQGRNQPQHF	TGTGCCAGCAGCAACGGACAGGGACGCAATCAGCCCCAGCATTTT
TRBV18	NA	TRBJ1-3	TRBD1	CASSEIRGLRDTIYF	TGTGCCAGCTCAGAGATCAGGGGGCTCCGTGACACCATATATTTT
TRBV7-9	few	TRBJ1-6	NA	CASSLRGEPPSPLHF	TGTGCCAGCAGTTTACGGGGGGAACCCCCTTCACCCCTCCACTTT
TRBV27	few	TRBJ2-5	NA	CATRQNQETQYF	TGTGCTACCAGACAGAACCAAGAGACCCAGTACTTC
TRBV5-4	NA	TRBJ1-1	NA	CASSLAGVVAEAFF	TGTGCCAGCAGCTTGGCAGGGGTCGTCGCTGAAGCTTTCTTT
TRBV5-4	once	TRBJ2-5	TRBD2	CATNSGGGQETQYF	TGTGCCACCAATAGCGGGGGGGGCCAAGAGACCCAGTACTTC
TRBV28	NA	TRBJ1-2	NA	CASKPGLAYGYTF	TGTGCCAGCAAGCCAGGGTTAGCCTATGGCTACACCTTC
TRBV2	few	TRBJ1-5	NA	CASSEGGQGLEPQHF	TGTGCCAGCAGTGAGGGAGGGCAGGGGCTTGAGCCCCAGCATTTT
TRBV6-6	few	TRBJ1-5	TRBD1	CASSNPQGANQPQHF	TGTGCCAGCAGTAACCCACAGGGGGCGAATCAGCCCCAGCATTTT
TRBV6-1	NA	TRBJ1-1	TRBD1	CASSGGGTGGNTEAFF	TGTGCCAGCAGTGGAGGGGGGACAGGGGGAAACACTGAAGCTTTCTTT
TRBV15	many	TRBJ1-5	NA	CATSREDTPSEAQHF	TGTGCCACCAGCAGGGAAGACACACCGTCGGAGGCCCAGCATTTT
TRBV6-5	NA	TRBJ1-2	NA	CASSLRGNYGYTF	TGTGCCAGCAGTTTAAGGGGCAACTATGGCTACACCTTC
TRBV5-1	NA	TRBJ1-1	NA	CASSFLDQTEAFF	TGCGCCAGCAGCTTCCTCGATCAGACTGAAGCTTTCTTT
TRBV3-1/TRBV3-2	NA	TRBJ2-4	NA	CASALRGPKNIQYF	TGTGCCAGCGCCCTCAGGGGTCCCAAAAACATTCAGTACTTC
TRBV6-1	NA	TRBJ1-2	TRBD1	CASSEGEGARGYTF	TGTGCCAGCAGTGAAGGAGAGGGGGCGCGGGGCTACACCTTC